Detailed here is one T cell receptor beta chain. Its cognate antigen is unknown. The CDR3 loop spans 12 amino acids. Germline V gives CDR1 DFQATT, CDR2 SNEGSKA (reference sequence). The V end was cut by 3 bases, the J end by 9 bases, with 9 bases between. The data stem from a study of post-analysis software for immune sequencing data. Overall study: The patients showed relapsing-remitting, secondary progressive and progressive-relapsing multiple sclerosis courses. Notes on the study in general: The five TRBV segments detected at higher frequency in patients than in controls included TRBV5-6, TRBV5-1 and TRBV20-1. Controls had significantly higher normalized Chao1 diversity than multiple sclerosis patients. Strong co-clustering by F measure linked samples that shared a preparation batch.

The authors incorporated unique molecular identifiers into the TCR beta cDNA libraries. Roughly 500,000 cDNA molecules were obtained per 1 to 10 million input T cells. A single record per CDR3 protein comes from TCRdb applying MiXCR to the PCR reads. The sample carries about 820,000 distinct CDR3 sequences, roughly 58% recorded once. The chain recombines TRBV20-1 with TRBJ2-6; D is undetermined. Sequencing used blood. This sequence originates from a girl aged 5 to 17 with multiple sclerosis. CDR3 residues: CSASSEFNVLTF. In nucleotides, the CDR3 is TGCAGTGCTAGCTCTGAGTTCAACGTCCTGACTTTC.